This passage covers 26 T cell receptor beta chains from one sample sequenced in a study of control samples from healthy donors and cancer patients. TCRdb keeps only in-frame clones here, not all; method: immunoSEQ multiplex PCR. The table records 150,000 to 200,000 clones, about 92% of them present only once. Sequencing was done on a sample of blood. The receptors were sampled from a man aged 25 to 45 in good health.

The chain has TRBV29-1 and TRBJ2-7, with D unclear. The CDR3 extends over 12 amino acids. Trimming removed 3 bases at V and 4 bases at J, with 10 bases between. Germline V gene sequence: CDR1 SQVTM, CDR2 ANQGSEA. CDR3 residues: CSVEKGAYEQYF. DNA for the CDR3: TGCAGCGTTGAGAAAGGTGCTTACGAGCAGTACTTC.

The chain carries TRBV30 and TRBJ1-6; possible D gene TRBD1, 5 bases. The CDR3 length is 17 residues. Deletions cut 5 bases from V and 6 bases from J, with 23 bases between. Germline CDR1 is GTSNPN and CDR2 is SVGIG (reference sequence). The CDR3 sequence: CAWQPGPLPSTNSPLHF. The DNA of the CDR3 is TGTGCCTGGCAACCGGGACCTCTGCCCTCTACTAATTCACCCCTCCACTTT.

DNA of the CDR3: TGTGCCAGCAGCTTGGAAGCGGAGAGCACAGATACGCAGTATTTT. This encodes CASSLEAESTDTQYF. The chain carries TRBV5-4 and TRBJ2-3; maybe TRBD2 (5 bases). The V end lost 0 bases, the J end lost 0 bases, and 8 bases lay between the germline ends. The CDR3 spans 15 residues. The germline V gene encodes CDR1 SGHNT and CDR2 YYREEE (reference sequence).

The count of this clone is one. This rearrangement joins TRBV7-6 to TRBJ2-2, with TRBD2 matching over 10 bases. Germline V gene data show CDR1 as SGHVS and CDR2 as FNYEAQ. V lost 5 bases, J lost 4 bases, and 4 bases stayed unmatched. This CDR3 comprises 15 residues. The CDR3 DNA reads TGTGCCAGCAGCCCGATAGCGGGAGGCACCGGGGAGCTGTTTTTT. This codes for CASSPIAGGTGELFF.

This clone was recorded only once. The chain has TRBV11-2 and TRBJ2-1; 15 bases fit TRBD2. V shed 5 bases, J shed 8 bases, and the junction held 7 bases outside the gene matches. Germline CDR1 and CDR2: SGHAT and FQNNGV. This CDR3 spans 16 amino acids. As DNA, the CDR3 is TGTGCCAGCAGCCAGGGACTAGCGGGGGGTGGCTATGAGCAGTTCTTC. Translation: CASSQGLAGGGYEQFF.

The genes are TRBV28 and TRBJ2-3; D is possibly TRBD1 or TRBD2 (5 bases each). The CDR3 runs to 18 residues. Trimming took 5 bases from V and 4 from J, leaving 25 bases between them. Germline CDR1 reads MDHEN; CDR2 reads SYDVKM. CDR3 DNA sequence: TGTGCCAGCAGTGACCGCCGGGACCGAAAAACCAACCCAGATACGCAGTATTTT. It codes for CASSDRRDRKTNPDTQYF. The full variable domain, in which reference TRBV28 and TRBJ2-3 provide the parts outside the CDR3, is DVKVTQSSRYLVKRTGEKVFLECVQDMDHENMFWYRQDPGLGLRLIYFSYDVKMKEKGDIPEGYSVSREKKERFSLILESASTNQTSMYLCASSDRRDRKTNPDTQYFGPGTRLTVL.

This clone is a singleton in its sample. The chain uses TRBV27 and TRBJ2-7; no firm D call. Trimming took 9 bases from V and 3 from J, leaving 9 bases between them. The germline CDR1 and CDR2 sequences are MNHEY and SMNVEV (reference sequence). CDR3 size: 11 residues. The CDR3 sequence is CASRSYYEQYF. As DNA, the CDR3 is TGTGCCAGTAGATCCTACTACGAGCAGTACTTC.

This clone appeared a single time. V and J are TRBV18 and TRBJ1-3; D not resolved. Looked up from germline, CDR1 is KGHSH and CDR2 is LQKENI. The CDR3 is 15 residues long. V was pared by 2 bases and J by 1 base, with 9 bases between. The CDR3 region is CASSPVALSGNTIYF. The CDR3 region has the DNA TGTGCCAGCTCACCAGTCGCTTTGTCTGGAAACACCATATATTTT.

This clone was detected only a few times. The gene calls are TRBV7-9 and TRBJ1-1; D call uncertain. Germline values: CDR1 SEHNR, CDR2 FQNEAQ (reference sequence). The CDR3 is 13 residues long. V lost 2 bases, J lost 1 base, and 5 bases lay in between. This CDR3 reads CASSLSANTEAFF. The CDR3, as DNA: TGTGCCAGCAGCTTATCAGCGAACACTGAAGCTTTCTTT.

This clone was recorded only once. The CDR3 is CATSSGGGVETQYF. The CDR3 region has the DNA TGTGCCACCAGCAGTGGCGGGGGGGTGGAGACCCAGTACTTC. The J gene is TRBJ2-5, the V gene TRBV15; TRBD2 aligns across 9 bases. CDR3 size: 14 residues. Trimming cost V 3 bases and J 5 bases; bases outside gene matches: 4. CDR1 and CDR2 (germline): LNHNV, YYDKDF (reference sequence). The variable domain in full, with the rest retrieved from reference TRBV15 and TRBJ2-5, is DAMVIQNPRYQVTQFGKPVTLSCSQTLNHNVMYWYQQKSSQAPKLLFHYYDKDFNNEADTPDNFQSRRPNTSFCFLDIRSPGLGDTAMYLCATSSGGGVETQYFGPGTRLLVL.

The chain is built from TRBV19 and TRBJ1-1, with 7 nucleotides matching TRBD1. Germline CDR1 is LNHDA and CDR2 is SQIVND (reference sequence). This CDR3 is built from 14 residues. V shed 5 bases, J shed 2 bases, and the junction held 5 bases outside the gene matches. CDR3: CASSFRQGNTEAFF. In DNA form, the CDR3 reads TGTGCCAGTAGTTTTCGACAGGGAAACACTGAAGCTTTCTTT.

The rearrangement joins TRBV2 to TRBJ2-3, with D tentatively TRBD2 (5 bases). CDR3 size: 14 residues. V was clipped by 2 bases and J by 7 bases, with 13 bases between them. Germline loops: CDR1 SNHLY, CDR2 FYNNEI. CDR3 loop: CASSESLAKNTQYF. DNA of the CDR3: TGTGCCAGCAGTGAATCCCTAGCCAAAAATACGCAGTATTTT. Supplemented by reference TRBV2 and TRBJ2-3, the full variable domain reads EPEVTQTPSHQVTQMGQEVILRCVPISNHLYFYWYRQILGQKVEFLVSFYNNEISEKSEIFDDQFSVERPDGSNFTLKIRSTKLEDSAMYFCASSESLAKNTQYFGPGTRLTVL.

V and J are TRBV10-3 and TRBJ1-1; 12 bases line up with TRBD1. V lost 10 bases and J lost 4; bases outside the gene matches: 10. Germline V gene sequence: CDR1 ENHRY, CDR2 SYGVKD. The CDR3 runs to 15 residues. CDR3 sequence reads: CATAGQGAGGTEAFF. In DNA form, the CDR3 reads TGTGCCACGGCGGGACAGGGGGCAGGGGGCACTGAAGCTTTCTTT.

This chain uses TRBV10-2 with TRBJ2-3; D is unresolved. Trimming cost V 10 bases and J 2 bases, with 10 bases left between them. CDR1 and CDR2 from the germline V gene are WSHSY and SAAADI. The CDR3 loop spans 12 amino acids. The CDR3 loop is CATAVITDTQYF. CDR3 coding DNA: TGCGCCACTGCTGTTATCACAGATACGCAGTATTTT.

This clone was detected only once. CDR3 bases: TGTGCCAGCAGCCAGAGGACACGGGCTTCTGGGGCCAACGTCCTGACTTTC. Protein sequence: CASSQRTRASGANVLTF. The chain recombines TRBV3-1 (or the pseudogene TRBV3-2) with TRBJ2-6, with D tentatively TRBD1 (5 bases). Germline loops: CDR1 LGHDT, CDR2 YNNKEL (reference sequence). The CDR3 has 17 residues. V lost 3 bases and J lost 1, with 13 bases in between.

The rearrangement links TRBV24-1 to TRBJ1-2; D gene unclear. Trimming left V 9 bases short and J 2 bases short, with 12 bases between. Germline lookup yields CDR1 KGHDR and CDR2 SFDVKD. The CDR3 covers 13 residues. The CDR3: CATDVRVNYGYTF. The CDR3 DNA reads as TGTGCCACCGACGTCCGGGTGAACTATGGCTACACCTTC.

V and J are TRBV30 and TRBJ1-1; the D gene is possibly TRBD1 (5 bases). Germline CDR1 GTSNPN, CDR2 SVGIG (reference sequence). The CDR3 totals 14 residues. Trimming took 2 bases from V and 0 from J, leaving 10 bases between them. CDR3 DNA sequence: TGTGCCTGGAGTAACCCAGGGATGAACACTGAAGCTTTCTTT. Protein product: CAWSNPGMNTEAFF.

The sample holds one count of this clone. CDR3 protein: CASQGTGGYHEQFF. CDR3 nucleotides: TGTGCCAGCCAGGGGACAGGGGGTTACCATGAGCAGTTCTTC. The V and J genes are TRBV2 and TRBJ2-1, with 11 positions matching TRBD1. The V segment lost 8 bases and the J segment 8 bases; nucleotides outside the gene matches: 8. The CDR3 has 14 residues. Germline CDR1 and CDR2: SNHLY and FYNNEI.

V usage is TRBV6-5 and J usage is TRBJ1-2; D uncertain. Trimming removed 6 bases from V and 8 bases from J, with 13 bases in between. CDR3 length: 12 residues. Germline CDR1 is MNHEY and CDR2 is SVGAGI. The CDR3 DNA follows: TGTGCCAGCAGGCAAACAGCGGGAGGCTACACCTTC. Protein product: CASRQTAGGYTF.

In regard to this clone: Additional DNA sequences in this sample encode the identical CDR3. V and J are TRBV6-1 and TRBJ1-1; D call uncertain. CDR3 length equals 14 residues. V lost 0 bases, J lost 2 bases, and 7 bases lay in between. Germline V lookup: CDR1 MNHNS, CDR2 SASEGT. The CDR3 protein is CASSEAGPNTEAFF. CDR3 nucleotides: TGTGCCAGCAGTGAAGCCGGGCCAAACACTGAAGCTTTCTTT.

The CDR3, as DNA: TGTGCCAGCACCCCATACAAAGGATCCTACGAGCAGTACTTC. It codes for CASTPYKGSYEQYF. The chain recombines TRBV28 with TRBJ2-7; D call uncertain. The CDR3 is made up of 14 amino acids. V shed 7 bases and J shed 1 base, with 14 bases lying between them. Germline values: CDR1 MDHEN, CDR2 SYDVKM.

CDR3 coding DNA: TGTGCCAGCAGTGAAAGGGGTAGCTTCTACGAGCAGTACTTC. This encodes CASSERGSFYEQYF. The chain is built from TRBV2 and TRBJ2-7; tentative D call: TRBD1 (5 bases). V dropped 2 bases and J dropped 3 bases, with 11 bases sitting between them. Germline V CDR1 and CDR2: SNHLY, FYNNEI. The CDR3 has 14 amino acids. The variable domain in full, completed from reference TRBV2 and TRBJ2-7, reads EPEVTQTPSHQVTQMGQEVILRCVPISNHLYFYWYRQILGQKVEFLVSFYNNEISEKSEIFDDQFSVERPDGSNFTLKIRSTKLEDSAMYFCASSERGSFYEQYFGPGTRLTVT.

This clone appeared a single time. The chain is built from TRBV7-2 and TRBJ2-1; 8 nucleotides align to TRBD2. Germline lookup yields CDR1 SGHTA and CDR2 FQGNSA. The CDR3 is 15 residues long. J gave up 6 bases and V 2 bases, and 6 bases lay outside the gene matches. The CDR3 spells CASSLSGTRANEQFF. The CDR3 DNA is TGTGCCAGCAGCTTATCGGGGACTAGGGCCAATGAGCAGTTCTTC.

The chain recombines TRBV28 with TRBJ1-2, with D maybe TRBD1 (5 bases). The CDR3 is 13 amino acids. Germline V gene data show CDR1 as MDHEN and CDR2 as SYDVKM. Trimming removed 5 bases at V and 6 bases at J, with 13 bases between. This CDR3 reads CASSRDPWDGYTF. The CDR3 nucleotides read TGTGCCAGCAGTAGGGACCCTTGGGATGGCTACACCTTC.

The DNA of the CDR3 is TGTGCCAGCAGGGAATTGTGGGGGGACATTCAGTACTTC. This codes for CASRELWGDIQYF. V and J are TRBV5-4 and TRBJ2-4; tentative D call: TRBD2 (6 bases). With 5 bases removed from V and 8 bases from J, the gap between germline ends came to 14 bases. Germline CDR1 SGHNT, CDR2 YYREEE (reference sequence). The length of the CDR3 is 13 residues.

This chain joins TRBV10-3 and TRBJ2-3, with TRBD2 matching over 10 bases. CDR1 and CDR2 from the germline V gene are ENHRY and SYGVKD. The trim removed 10 bases at V and 1 base at J, leaving 2 bases unmatched. This CDR3 has 13 residues. The CDR3 coding sequence is TGTGCCACCGGACTAGCGGGCACAGATACGCAGTATTTT. Translation gives CATGLAGTDTQYF.